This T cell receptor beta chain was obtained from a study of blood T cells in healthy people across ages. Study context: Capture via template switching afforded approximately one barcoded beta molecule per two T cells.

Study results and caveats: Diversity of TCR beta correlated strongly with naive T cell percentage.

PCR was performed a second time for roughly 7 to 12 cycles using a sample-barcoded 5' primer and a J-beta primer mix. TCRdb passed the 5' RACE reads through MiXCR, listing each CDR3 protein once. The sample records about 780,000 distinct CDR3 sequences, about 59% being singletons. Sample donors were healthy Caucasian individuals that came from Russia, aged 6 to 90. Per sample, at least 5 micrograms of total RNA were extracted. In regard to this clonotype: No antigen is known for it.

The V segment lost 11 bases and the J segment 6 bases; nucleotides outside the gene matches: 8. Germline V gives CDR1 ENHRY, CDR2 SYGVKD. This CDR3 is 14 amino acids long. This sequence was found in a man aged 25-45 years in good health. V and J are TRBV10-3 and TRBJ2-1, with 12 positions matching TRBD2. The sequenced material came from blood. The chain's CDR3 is CAVLASGGVNEQFF. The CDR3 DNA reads TGTGCCGTCCTAGCTAGCGGGGGGGTCAATGAGCAGTTCTTC.